This T cell receptor (beta chain) stems from a study of PD-L1 blockade in urothelial cancer. Study in general: Starting in the mid-2010s, patients were given atezolizumab (1,200 mg intravenously every 3 weeks). Between 0 and 3 chemotherapy regimens preceded treatment for each patient.

As for this clone: What it recognizes is unknown.

Described time point: peripheral blood 6 weeks after treatment start. CDR3 length: 15 amino acids. Germline CDR1 is KGHSH and CDR2 is LQKENI. V lost 2 bases, J lost 9 bases, and 17 bases lay in between. Study-wide results and caveats: When measured at 3 weeks, tumor-associated blood clones expanded more in durable-benefit patients.

Spiking of synthetic TCR analog templates was performed in each PCR. TCRdb's table, derived via immunoSEQ multiplex PCR, lists solely in-frame clones and lacks some. Of over 100,000 clones listed, approximately 89% are singletons. The source was PBMCs, collected around atezolizumab (anti-PD-L1) treatment. V gene TRBV18 combines with J gene TRBJ2-1, with D hard to call. The origin of this receptor is a man between 60 and 75 years old with urothelial cancer. In nucleotides, the CDR3 is TGTGCCAGCTCACCAGTGGGTGGCGGATTTTTTGAGCAGTTCTTC. Encoded protein: CASSPVGGGFFEQFF.